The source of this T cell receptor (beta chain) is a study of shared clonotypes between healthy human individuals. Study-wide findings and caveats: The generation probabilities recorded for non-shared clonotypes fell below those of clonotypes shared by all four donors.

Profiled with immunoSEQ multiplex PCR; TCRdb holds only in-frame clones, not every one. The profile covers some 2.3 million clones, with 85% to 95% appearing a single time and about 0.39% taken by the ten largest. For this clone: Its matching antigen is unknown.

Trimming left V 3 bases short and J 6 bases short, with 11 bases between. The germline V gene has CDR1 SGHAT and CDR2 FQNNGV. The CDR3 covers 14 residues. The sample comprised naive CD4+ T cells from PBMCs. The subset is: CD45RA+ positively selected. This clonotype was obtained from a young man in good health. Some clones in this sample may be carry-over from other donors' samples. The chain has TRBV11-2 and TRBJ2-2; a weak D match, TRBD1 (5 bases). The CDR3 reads CASSFWGAAGELFF. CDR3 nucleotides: TGTGCCAGCAGCTTTTGGGGCGCTGCCGGGGAGCTGTTTTTT. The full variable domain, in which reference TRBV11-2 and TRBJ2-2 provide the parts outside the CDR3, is EAGVAQSPRYKIIEKRQSVAFWCNPISGHATLYWYQQILGQGPKLLIQFQNNGVVDDSQLPKDRFSAERLKGVDSTLKIQPAKLEDSAVYLCASSFWGAAGELFFGEGSRLTVL.